The following is a T cell receptor beta chain sequence with its context. The sample holds many counts of this clonotype. No antigen is known for it. The input lacks base qualities; no much larger clone sits a single base away. This sample is drawn from a study of T cells in Graves' hyperthyroidism and ophthalmopathy (dated by TCRdb to the late 2010s). For the study in its entirety: Peripheral blood samples were taken at the time of initial diagnosis, prior to any treatment. To identify distinguishing TCR V-J signatures, a discovery cohort of around 100 patients was used, comprising some 43 with Graves' ophthalmopathy and approximately 57 with stable Graves' hyperthyroidism. Whether ophthalmopathy could be predicted prospectively was tested in an independent validation cohort made up of 18 to 20 hyperthyroidism patients plus 17 patients who later progressed to ophthalmopathy. The 100 discovery patients were randomly split 7:3 into training and test sets. In addition, the study compared T-cell repertoires in thyroid tissue and in blood from five or six Graves' hyperthyroidism patients. After sampling, hyperthyroidism patients received methimazole starting at 30 mg daily, and ophthalmopathy patients received high-dose intravenous methylprednisolone. The paper describes TCR Vbeta CDR3 sequencing of 135 peripheral blood samples, made up of fewer than 50 ophthalmopathy patients, 70 to 80 hyperthyroidism patients and roughly 17 progressor patients. Broad study findings and their caveats: Ophthalmopathy was separated from stable hyperthyroidism by a 13 V-J signature model, with around 88% sensitivity and 81% to 82% specificity obtained in cross-validation and 80%/75% obtained in testing. Most expanded thyroid clonotypes (frequency above 0.001) were also detected in blood, a finding suggesting that blood repertoires may reflect thyroid immune responses. Sample size was not statistically predetermined, and blinding of investigators to group allocation was not performed. During validation, the model predicted progression to ophthalmopathy a median of approximately 6.5 months ahead of onset, with 70.59% sensitivity and around 73% specificity.

Moderately to severely active disease, a Clinical Activity Score of at least 3, a NOSPECS grade of at least 4, and a duration under 3 months were present in ophthalmopathy patients. Patients with uncontrolled infections, other autoimmune diseases, pregnancy or lactation were excluded. Clinical symptoms, serum thyroxine and TRAb, thyroid ultrasound, and orbital computed tomography formed the basis for the diagnoses. PBMCs were isolated from approximately 10 ml of fresh peripheral blood by Ficoll-Paque density gradient centrifugation. Trizol reagent was used to extract total RNA, and RNA quality was then checked on an Agilent 2100 Bioanalyzer. There are 16 amino acids in the CDR3, from cysteine to phenylalanine inclusive. Only the CDR3 DNA stays, 48 bases, in frame from base 1. V is clipped by 4 bases and J by 0 bases, and the sequence between their germline boundaries is 12 bases long. Reading the germline V gene gives CDR1 SGHVT and CDR2 SQSDAQ.

Amplification of TCR beta CDR3 regions was carried out from RNA transcripts. For the first round of RT-PCR on the TCR CDR3, the HTBI primer set was used together with the Qiagen OneStep RT-PCR kit. Libraries were constructed in a second round of multiplex PCR, after which size selection and purification were carried out. The libraries were sequenced on an Illumina HiSeq2000 using paired-end 100 bp reads. The authors processed their data as follows. SOAPnuke was used to process the raw data, removing reads that contained adapters or uncalled bases, had a mean Phred below 15, or lacked an exact match to the constant primer or identifier. High-quality paired reads were merged using COPE v1.2.5, and each unique nucleotide sequence was defined as a clonotype. MiTCR v1.1 was used to align clonotypes to the IMGT TRBV, TRBD and TRBJ reference segments. The analysis included only V-J combinations with a frequency above 0.0001, which together covered roughly 99% of the repertoires. A TCS score was defined as the ratio of F50 (clonal expansion) to E x V (chaos), with BLOSUM62-based TCRdist applied between CDR3 peptides within each V-J. Welch's t-statistics and random forest reduced several hundred V-J features to 13, which were used in a naive Bayes classifier (R e1071). TCRdb redid the processing of the public reads, applying fastp at Q25 and MiXCR, and retained in-frame beta chains. When rows share a CDR3 protein, they turn into one entry using the most common DNA and genes. TCRdb's processing, not the authors', yielded these V and J calls. The sample table contains a few hundred thousand distinct CDR3 sequences; only one count was recorded for about 18% of them. The top ten clones comprise around 40% of the sample.

This sequence uses TRBV7-4 and TRBJ1-4, with the D segment identity uncertain. This TCR derives from a man between 18 and 35 years old with Graves' ophthalmopathy. What was sequenced was blood. The DNA sequence is given as TGTGCCAGCAGCTCTATAACCCGACCAACTAATGAAAAACTGTTTTTT. Its protein product is CASSSITRPTNEKLFF.